One and the same sample provided the 4 T cell receptor beta chains below, sequenced in a study of siplizumab effects on memory and regulatory T cells. Method: immunoSEQ multiplex PCR; TCRdb's copy keeps in-frame clones and lacks some. The sample contains around 87,000 clones, about 87% of which appear only once. The sample comprised CD4+ T cells sorted from blood. Receptors originate from a human donor in good health.

Only one count was recorded for this clone. The chain has TRBV7-9 and TRBJ2-1, with 13 nucleotides matching TRBD2. The CDR3 totals 18 residues. CDR1 is SEHNR and CDR2 is FQNEAQ in the germline V gene (reference sequence). Germline trimming cut 1 base from V and 4 bases from J; bases unmatched to any gene: 7. The DNA of the CDR3 is TGTGCCAGCAGCTTAGGGGTACTAGCGGGAGGGCGGTACAATGAGCAGTTCTTC. This encodes CASSLGVLAGGRYNEQFF.

This chain connects TRBV19 to TRBJ1-1, with 8 bases matching TRBD1. The germline V gene encodes CDR1 LNHDA and CDR2 SQIVND (reference sequence). This CDR3 comprises 13 residues. The trim removed 10 bases at V and 0 bases at J, leaving 4 bases unmatched. DNA for the CDR3: TGTGCCACCCACAGGGGGTTGAACACTGAAGCTTTCTTT. Its protein product is CATHRGLNTEAFF.

The genes are TRBV7-3 and TRBJ2-5; D may be TRBD1 or TRBD2 (5 bases each). CDR3 length: 14 amino acids. V lost 1 base to trimming and J lost 4 bases, with 10 bases between them. Germline V gene lookup returns CDR1 SGHTA and CDR2 FQGTGA. This chain's CDR3 is CASSLRGFPETQYF. As DNA, the CDR3 is TGTGCCAGCAGCTTAAGGGGGTTTCCAGAGACCCAGTACTTC. Combining the CDR3 with reference TRBV7-3 and TRBJ2-5 gives the whole variable domain GAGVSQTPSNKVTEKGKYVELRCDPISGHTALYWYRQSLGQGPEFLIYFQGTGAADDSGLPNDRFFAVRPEGSVSTLKIQRTERGDSAVYLCASSLRGFPETQYFGPGTRLLVL.

The chain joins TRBV12-5 to TRBJ2-2, with 14 bases matching TRBD2. This CDR3 comprises 17 residues. V lost 6 bases to trimming and J lost 2 bases; unmatched junction nucleotides: 5. CDR1 is LGHNT and CDR2 is FRNRAP in the germline V gene. CDR3 nucleotide sequence: TGTGCTAGTGGGGCCGGGACTAGCGGGAGAAACACCGGGGAGCTGTTTTTT. The encoded protein is CASGAGTSGRNTGELFF.